Listed here are 3 T cell receptor beta chains from one sample, sequenced in a study of blood T cell repertoires in COVID-19. The assay was immunoSEQ multiplex PCR, and TCRdb's table has in-frame clones only and misses some. The sample carries 55,000 or so clones, 80% to 85% recorded once. Sample: peripheral blood. The receptors shown here come from a human donor in a cohort sampled during active or convalescent COVID-19.

The rearrangement joins TRBV5-1 to TRBJ2-7; D is undetermined. The V gene lost 0 bases and the J gene lost 0 bases, with 10 bases spanning the gap. From germline, CDR1 is SGHRS and CDR2 YFSETQ. CDR3 length: 15 amino acids. CDR3 region: CASSLASGSSYEQYF. CDR3 bases: TGCGCCAGCAGCTTGGCCAGTGGCAGCTCCTACGAGCAGTACTTC. Together with reference TRBV5-1 and TRBJ2-7, the CDR3 gives the full variable domain: KAGVTQTPRYLIKTRGQQVTLSCSPISGHRSVSWYQQTPGQGLQFLFEYFSETQRNKGNFPGRFSGRQFSNSRSEMNVSTLELGDSALYLCASSLASGSSYEQYFGPGTRLTVT.

The chain links TRBV27 to TRBJ1-2, with a possible D match to TRBD1 (5 bases). The CDR3 contains 14 residues. Trimming pared 6 bases from V and 3 bases from J, leaving 14 bases between. The V gene's germline CDR1 is MNHEY and CDR2 SMNVEV (reference sequence). The DNA of the CDR3 is TGTGCCAGCAGGGCTATTGACAGAGACTATGGCTACACCTTC. Its protein is CASRAIDRDYGYTF.

There are a few counts of this clone. J is TRBJ2-1 and V is TRBV10-3; possible D gene TRBD2, 6 bases. This CDR3 is 13 amino acids long. The V and J ends lost 10 bases and 1 base respectively, with 11 bases between them. Per germline, CDR1 ENHRY and CDR2 SYGVKD. The CDR3 DNA reads TGTGCCACCGGGACTGGATCCTACAATGAGCAGTTCTTC. Translated: CATGTGSYNEQFF.